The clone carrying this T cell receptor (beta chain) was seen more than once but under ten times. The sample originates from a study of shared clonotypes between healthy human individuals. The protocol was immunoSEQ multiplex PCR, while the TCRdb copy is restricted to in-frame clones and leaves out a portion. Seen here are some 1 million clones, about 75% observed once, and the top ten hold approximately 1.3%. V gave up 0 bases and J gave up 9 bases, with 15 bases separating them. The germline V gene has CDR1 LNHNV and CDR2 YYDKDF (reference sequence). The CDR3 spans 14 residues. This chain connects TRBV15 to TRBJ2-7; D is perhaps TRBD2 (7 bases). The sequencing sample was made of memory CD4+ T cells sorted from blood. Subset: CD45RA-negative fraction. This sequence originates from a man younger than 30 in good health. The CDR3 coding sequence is TGTGCCACCAGCAGAGAAGGTCTCGGGGGGCGGCAGTACTTC. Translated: CATSREGLGGRQYF.